The next 11 T cell receptor beta chains were all read from a single sample in a study of T-cell reconstitution after alpha-beta-depleted transplantation in children. Unique molecular identifiers were built into the TCRbeta library. TCRdb reprocessed the PCR reads with MiXCR, giving one entry per CDR3 protein. The sample holds more than 400,000 distinct CDR3 sequences; roughly 11% are singletons and the top ten take about 15%. Sequences were derived from PBMCs, mostly from graft donor cells, sampled 180 days after TCRalphabeta/CD19-depleted stem cell transplant. These receptors were taken from a female patient aged 2-10 years who had a stem cell transplant for aplastic anemia, so the T cells may come from the graft donor.

This clonotype was counted a few times. V usage is TRBV7-9 and J usage is TRBJ2-7; D unresolved. V lost 5 bases and J 2 bases, leaving 7 bases between the germline ends. CDR1 and CDR2 from the germline V gene are SEHNR and FQNEAQ (reference sequence). The CDR3 covers 12 residues. The CDR3 DNA reads TGTGCCAGCAGCCCCGATACCTACGAGCAGTACGTC. Encoded protein: CASSPDTYEQYV.

This clonotype turned up a few times. The chain has TRBV21-1 and TRBJ2-1; the listed D gene, TRBD2, was not tested against the DNA. TRBV21-1 represents a pseudogene. The CDR3 covers 19 residues. The CDR3 nucleotides read TGTGCCAGCAGCACCGTCCCGGGACTAGCGGGAGGGGTAAACAATGAGCAGTTCTTC. Encoded protein: CASSTVPGLAGGVNNEQFF.

This clonotype showed up just a few times. This sequence joins TRBV21-1 and TRBJ2-1; the table's D gene call, TRBD1, was not cross checked with the DNA. TRBV21-1 is noted as a pseudogene. The CDR3 contains 17 residues. The CDR3, as DNA: TGTGCCAGCACCGAAAAGGAGGTGCGGGGGTTCTACAATGAGCAGTTCTTC. Translation: CASTEKEVRGFYNEQFF.

This clonotype has just a few counts. This CDR3 is CASSPPNVAGANVLTF. The CDR3 DNA sequence: TGTGCCAGCTCACCACCGAACGTGGCTGGGGCCAACGTCCTGACTTTC. This chain uses TRBV18 with TRBJ2-6; D unresolved. Germline V gives CDR1 KGHSH, CDR2 LQKENI. The CDR3 consists of 16 residues. V lost 0 bases and J lost 2, with 8 bases in between. The full variable domain, in which reference TRBV18 and TRBJ2-6 provide the parts outside the CDR3, is NAGVMQNPRHLVRRRGQEARLRCSPMKGHSHVYWYRQLPEEGLKFMVYLQKENIIDESGMPKERFSAEFPKEGPSILRIQQVVRGDSAAYFCASSPPNVAGANVLTFGAGSRLTVL.

This clonotype showed up many times. The CDR3 spells CSVKRGGSYNEQFF. CDR3 bases: TGCAGCGTCAAAAGGGGCGGGAGCTACAATGAGCAGTTCTTC. V is TRBV29-1 and J is TRBJ2-1; 7 bases agree with TRBD2. This CDR3 has 14 amino acids. The J segment lost 3 bases and the V segment lost 6 bases, leaving 8 bases of the junction unmatched. Germline V gives CDR1 SQVTM, CDR2 ANQGSEA.

This clonotype has at least ten counts. V and J are TRBV4-3 and TRBJ2-7; D might be TRBD1 or TRBD2, each matching 5 bases. The CDR3 loop spans 15 amino acids. Germline V gene data show CDR1 as LGHNA and CDR2 as YSLEER. V was trimmed by 0 bases and J by 3 bases, leaving 12 bases between them. CDR3 DNA: TGCGCCAGCAGCCAAGATGACAGCGGATTCTACGAGCAGTACTTC. Its protein is CASSQDDSGFYEQYF.

This clonotype was recorded at least ten times. The rearrangement links TRBV6-1 to TRBJ2-7, with D perhaps matching TRBD1 or TRBD2 (5 bases each). This CDR3 has 17 amino acids. V lost 6 bases to trimming and J lost 2 bases, with 23 bases between them. Germline-derived CDR1 and CDR2 are MNHNS and SASEGT. The CDR3 protein is CASSPRGASWTAYEQYV. The CDR3 nucleotides are TGTGCCAGCAGCCCACGGGGCGCTAGCTGGACCGCCTACGAGCAGTACGTC.

The chain employs TRBV14 and TRBJ1-2; a weak D match, TRBD1 (5 bases). Germline V gene lookup returns CDR1 SGHDN and CDR2 FVKESK. Trimming removed 4 bases at V and 4 bases at J, with 13 bases between. The CDR3 runs to 14 residues. The CDR3 nucleotides are TGTGCCAGCAGCCGGTCGGGACTCAGCTATGGCTACACCTTC. The encoded protein is CASSRSGLSYGYTF. The full variable domain, with the rest looked up from reference TRBV14 and TRBJ1-2, is EAGVTQFPSHSVIEKGQTVTLRCDPISGHDNLYWYRRVMGKEIKFLLHFVKESKQDESGMPNNRFLAERTGGTYSTLKVQPAELEDSGVYFCASSRSGLSYGYTFGSGTRLTVV.

This clonotype was seen more than once but under ten times. This chain connects TRBV10-2 to TRBJ2-1; the match to TRBD2 covers 11 bases. The CDR3 contains 21 residues. Germline lookup yields CDR1 WSHSY and CDR2 SAAADI. Trimming at V came to 6 bases and at J to 3 bases, leaving 22 bases not matched to a gene. The CDR3 is CASREGLAENWGGRFYNEQFF. The CDR3 nucleotides read TGCGCCAGCAGGGAGGGACTAGCGGAAAATTGGGGCGGTAGGTTCTACAATGAGCAGTTCTTC.

The chain has TRBV29-1 and TRBJ1-1; D is perhaps TRBD1 (5 bases). V lost 2 bases and J lost 0, with 13 bases in between. The CDR3 loop spans 15 amino acids. The germline V gene encodes CDR1 SQVTM and CDR2 ANQGSEA. CDR3 sequence (DNA): TGCAGCGTTGAATATTGGGGCAGAATGAACACTGAAGCTTTCTTT. As protein: CSVEYWGRMNTEAFF.

This chain links TRBV5-1 with TRBJ2-7; TRBD1 is a possible D gene (5 bases). The V gene's germline CDR1 is SGHRS and CDR2 YFSETQ. Trimming removed 1 base at V and 2 bases at J, with 13 bases between. This CDR3 contains 15 residues. CDR3 DNA sequence: TGCGCCAGCAGCTTGTGGGTCCAGGGCCCCTACGAGCAGTACTTC. Translated: CASSLWVQGPYEQYF.